This is a list of T cell receptor beta chains from one sample in a study of blood T cell repertoires in COVID-19. Only in-frame clones appear in the TCRdb table, and some are missing; sequencing was by immunoSEQ multiplex PCR. Among about 330,000 clones listed, about 82% were seen once. The specimen was peripheral blood. The receptors originated from a human donor in a cohort sampled during active COVID-19. The CDR3 runs from the conserved cysteine through the conserved F or W. Fields, in order: CDR3 protein, CDR3 DNA, J gene, clone size, D gene, V gene. A D gene is named only where the DNA matches it firmly. Clone size is shown for a subset of rows, as once, few, many or a class of expanded clone.

CDR3 protein: CAVRTGSSYNEQFF
CDR3 DNA: TGTGCCGTACGGACAGGGAGCTCCTACAATGAGCAGTTCTTC
J gene: TRBJ2-1
clone size: .
D gene: TRBD1
V gene: TRBV6-5

CDR3 protein: CASSATSGVHEQYF
CDR3 DNA: TGTGCCAGCAGCGCCACTAGCGGGGTCCACGAGCAGTACTTC
J gene: TRBJ2-7
clone size: .
D gene: TRBD2
V gene: TRBV9

CDR3 protein: CAISESNRNYGYTF
CDR3 DNA: TGTGCCATCAGTGAGTCAAACAGAAACTATGGCTACACCTTC
J gene: TRBJ1-2
clone size: .
D gene: .
V gene: TRBV10-3

CDR3 protein: CASSYSGKNIQYF
CDR3 DNA: TGTGCCAGCAGCTATAGTGGCAAAAACATTCAGTACTTC
J gene: TRBJ2-4
clone size: .
D gene: .
V gene: TRBV7-9

CDR3 protein: CASSLGTGGLLADTQYF
CDR3 DNA: TGTGCCAGCAGCCTCGGGACAGGGGGCCTCTTGGCAGATACGCAGTATTTT
J gene: TRBJ2-3
clone size: .
D gene: TRBD1
V gene: TRBV7-9

CDR3 protein: CASSLSAGETYEQYF
CDR3 DNA: TGTGCCAGCAGCTTATCAGCGGGGGAAACCTACGAGCAGTACTTC
J gene: TRBJ2-7
clone size: .
D gene: TRBD2
V gene: TRBV11-2

CDR3 protein: CAWTRYGQEGYEQYF
CDR3 DNA: TGTGCCTGGACCCGTTACGGGCAGGAGGGCTACGAGCAGTACTTC
J gene: TRBJ2-7
clone size: .
D gene: .
V gene: TRBV30

CDR3 protein: CASRPGTGGLDTQYF
CDR3 DNA: TGTGCCAGCAGACCCGGGACAGGGGGCCTAGATACGCAGTATTTT
J gene: TRBJ2-3
clone size: .
D gene: TRBD1
V gene: TRBV11-1

CDR3 protein: CASSPLGVNQPQHF
CDR3 DNA: TGTGCCAGCAGCCCTCTCGGGGTGAACCAGCCCCAGCATTTT
J gene: TRBJ1-5
clone size: .
D gene: .
V gene: TRBV7-6

CDR3 protein: CASSPQTGNYGYTF
CDR3 DNA: TGTGCCAGCAGCCCTCAGACAGGGAACTATGGCTACACCTTC
J gene: TRBJ1-2
clone size: .
D gene: TRBD1
V gene: TRBV7-8

CDR3 protein: CAWSARITNEQYF
CDR3 DNA: TGTGCCTGGAGTGCCAGAATTACCAACGAGCAGTACTTC
J gene: TRBJ2-7
clone size: few
D gene: .
V gene: TRBV30

CDR3 protein: CASSPYRGPTDTQYF
CDR3 DNA: TGTGCCAGCAGCCCATATAGAGGGCCCACAGATACGCAGTATTTT
J gene: TRBJ2-3
clone size: .
D gene: .
V gene: TRBV7-2

CDR3 protein: CATSDSRVGRANVLTF
CDR3 DNA: TGTGCCACCAGTGATTCCAGGGTAGGGCGGGCCAACGTCCTGACTTTC
J gene: TRBJ2-6
clone size: .
D gene: .
V gene: TRBV24-1

CDR3 protein: CAIGNIGQGARASTDTQYF
CDR3 DNA: TGTGCCATCGGAAATATAGGACAGGGGGCGCGTGCTAGCACAGATACGCAGTATTTT
J gene: TRBJ2-3
clone size: .
D gene: TRBD1
V gene: TRBV10-3

CDR3 protein: CSVKGGTGLYGYTF
CDR3 DNA: TGCAGCGTTAAAGGGGGGACAGGTTTATATGGCTACACCTTC
J gene: TRBJ1-2
clone size: .
D gene: TRBD1
V gene: TRBV29-1

CDR3 protein: CAWSVGTGFEGAFF
CDR3 DNA: TGTGCCTGGAGTGTCGGGACAGGGTTTGAGGGAGCTTTCTTT
J gene: TRBJ1-1
clone size: .
D gene: TRBD1
V gene: TRBV30

CDR3 protein: CAISAFAGEKITGEKLFF
CDR3 DNA: TGTGCCATCAGTGCATTCGCCGGGGAAAAAATTACGGGTGAAAAACTGTTTTTT
J gene: TRBJ1-4
clone size: .
D gene: .
V gene: TRBV10-3

CDR3 protein: CASSIVYMNGYTF
CDR3 DNA: TGTGCCAGTAGTATAGTGTACATGAATGGCTACACCTTC
J gene: TRBJ1-2
clone size: .
D gene: .
V gene: TRBV19

CDR3 protein: CASSAVYPPYEQYF
CDR3 DNA: TGTGCCAGCAGCGCCGTCTACCCTCCGTACGAGCAGTACTTC
J gene: TRBJ2-7
clone size: .
D gene: .
V gene: TRBV9

CDR3 protein: CASSQRQGGHSPLHF
CDR3 DNA: TGTGCCAGCAGCCAGAGACAGGGGGGGCATTCACCCCTCCACTTT
J gene: TRBJ1-6
clone size: .
D gene: TRBD1
V gene: TRBV27

CDR3 protein: CATSDLTSGGNEQFF
CDR3 DNA: TGTGCCACCAGTGATTTGACTAGCGGGGGTAATGAGCAGTTCTTC
J gene: TRBJ2-1
clone size: .
D gene: TRBD2
V gene: TRBV24-1

CDR3 protein: CASSELPGQGLTGEKLFF
CDR3 DNA: TGTGCCAGCAGCGAACTTCCGGGACAGGGTTTAACAGGGGAAAAACTGTTTTTT
J gene: TRBJ1-4
clone size: .
D gene: TRBD1
V gene: TRBV7-9

CDR3 protein: CASSERGIGREQYF
CDR3 DNA: TGTGCCAGCAGTGAACGGGGAATCGGTCGCGAGCAGTACTTC
J gene: TRBJ2-7
clone size: .
D gene: .
V gene: TRBV2

CDR3 protein: CASSLAETYEQYF
CDR3 DNA: TGTGCCAGCAGCTTAGCTGAGACCTACGAGCAGTACTTC
J gene: TRBJ2-7
clone size: .
D gene: .
V gene: TRBV7-9

CDR3 protein: CATSRDRAVKLFF
CDR3 DNA: TGTGCCACCAGCAGGGACAGGGCGGTAAAACTGTTTTTT
J gene: TRBJ1-4
clone size: .
D gene: TRBD1
V gene: TRBV15